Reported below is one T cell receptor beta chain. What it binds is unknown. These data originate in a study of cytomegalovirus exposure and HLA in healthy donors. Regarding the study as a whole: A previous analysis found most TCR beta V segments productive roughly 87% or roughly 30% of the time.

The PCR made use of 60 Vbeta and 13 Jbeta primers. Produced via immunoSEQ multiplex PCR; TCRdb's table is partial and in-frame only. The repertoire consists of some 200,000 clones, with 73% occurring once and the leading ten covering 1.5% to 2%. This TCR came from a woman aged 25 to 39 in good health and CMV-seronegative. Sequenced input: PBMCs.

CDR3 nucleotide sequence: TGCGCCAGCAGCCCAAGACTAGCGGGTCACACAGATACGCAGTATTTT. It yields the protein CASSPRLAGHTDTQYF. This chain connects TRBV4-1 to TRBJ2-3; 10 bases match TRBD2. CDR3 length: 16 amino acids. With V trimmed by 4 bases and J by 2 bases, 6 bases remained unmatched. The germline CDR1 and CDR2 sequences are MGHRA and YSYEKL.